This TCR beta chain was recorded in a study of blood T cell repertoires in COVID-19. Unmatched junction bases numbered 10, after V lost 1 base and J lost 3 bases. The length of the CDR3 is 18 residues. The germline gives CDR1 LGHNA, CDR2 YNFKEQ. TCRdb's table, derived via immunoSEQ multiplex PCR, lists solely in-frame clones and lacks some. The data contain 300,000 to 400,000 clones, more than 75% of them singletons. Living in roughly 25 US areas, the participants were between 18 and 89 years of age. The study assigned cohorts using participant-reported clinical history. Each recovered donor of Cohort 3 presented with two negative PCRs, clearance, or symptom resolution.

Sequences were obtained from PBMCs or T cells enriched from blood (not recorded which). The rearrangement joins TRBV4-2 to TRBJ2-1; TRBD2 matches 9 bases. This receptor was taken from a woman between 18 and 30 years old who had recovered from COVID-19. CDR3 region: CASSQVQTSGGDYNEQFF. Here the CDR3 DNA reads TGTGCCAGCAGCCAAGTACAGACTAGCGGAGGTGACTACAATGAGCAGTTCTTC.